One T cell receptor beta chain is described in this entry. This sample is drawn from a study of cytomegalovirus exposure and HLA in healthy donors. TCRdb keeps only in-frame clones here, not all; method: immunoSEQ multiplex PCR. The table shows fewer than 200,000 clones, with roughly nine tenths occurring only once. The CDR3 loop spans 12 amino acids. The V end lost 6 bases, the J end lost 4 bases, and 6 bases lay between the germline ends. CDR1 and CDR2 (germline): SNHLY, FYNNEI. Specimen: PBMCs. The sequence derives from a woman under 40 in good health and CMV-seronegative. This chain joins TRBV2 and TRBJ1-4, with D maybe TRBD1 (5 bases). The CDR3 sequence is CASRGVNEKLFF. CDR3 nucleotides: TGTGCCAGCAGGGGGGTTAATGAAAAACTGTTTTTT. Full variable domain (outside the CDR3, taken from reference TRBV2 and TRBJ1-4): EPEVTQTPSHQVTQMGQEVILRCVPISNHLYFYWYRQILGQKVEFLVSFYNNEISEKSEIFDDQFSVERPDGSNFTLKIRSTKLEDSAMYFCASRGVNEKLFFGSGTQLSVL.